This TCR beta chain was identified during a study of control samples from healthy donors and cancer patients. Clones were read by immunoSEQ multiplex PCR, and TCRdb kept only the in-frame ones, dropping some. Here the sample spans 100,000 to 150,000 clones, more than 85% being singletons. Trimming took 5 bases from V and 0 from J, leaving 8 bases between them. Germline V CDR1 and CDR2: MNHEY, SMNVEV (reference sequence). This CDR3 region has 14 residues. Sequencing input: blood. The clonotype comes from a woman between 18 and 29 years old in good health. The chain is built from TRBV27 and TRBJ2-4; D not resolved. The chain's CDR3 is CASSRSGAKNIQYF. The CDR3 DNA reads TGTGCCAGCAGTCGGTCTGGAGCCAAAAACATTCAGTACTTC.